The source of this TCR beta chain is a study of Graves' ophthalmopathy and Graves' hyperthyroidism. The wider study: Ophthalmopathy absent within 18 months of follow-up marked hyperthyroidism as stable.

The sequenced template was RNA, covering the TCR beta CDR3 region. Second-round multiplex PCR came after first-round RT-PCR with HTBI primers. TCRdb called the multiplex PCR reads again in MiXCR, with one record for every CDR3 protein. Of 500,000 to 600,000 distinct CDR3 sequences listed, roughly 39% are singletons. The study's findings and limits: Forecasting of ophthalmopathy progression by the model achieved approximately 70% sensitivity and 72% to 85% specificity. Most clonotypes expanded in thyroid above 0.001 frequency were present in blood too.

Germline V gene sequence: CDR1 SGHRS, CDR2 YFSETQ. The CDR3 runs 14 residues. V lost 4 bases, J lost 9 bases, and 12 bases stayed unmatched. A word on this clonotype: Its antigen is not identified.

The chain uses TRBV5-1 and TRBJ2-7; 8 nucleotides match TRBD1. The source material was peripheral blood or thyroid tissue (not recorded which). The clonotype originates from an adult man with Graves' hyperthyroidism. CDR3 coding DNA: TGCGCCAGCAGCCACGGACAGGGATCGGATACGCAGTACTTC. The encoded protein is CASSHGQGSDTQYF.